This T cell receptor (beta chain) appears in the sequencing data of a study of T cell changes during pregnancy in multiple sclerosis. The CDR3 is 15 amino acids. The germline V gene encodes CDR1 SNHLY and CDR2 FYNNEI. Trimming took 7 bases from V and 2 from J; bases not matched to a gene: 8. Sequenced by immunoSEQ multiplex PCR; TCRdb stores in-frame clones only, minus some. The table records over 100,000 clones, 92% of them present only once. The source material was peripheral blood, sampled in the third trimester of pregnancy. This receptor was taken from a female donor with multiple sclerosis, enrolled in a pregnancy study. The rearrangement uses TRBV2 and TRBJ2-3, with 8 bases matching TRBD2. The CDR3 DNA is TGTGCCAGCAAAACTAGCGGAAAATACACAGATACGCAGTATTTT. Its translation: CASKTSGKYTDTQYF.